These 27 T cell receptor beta chains were sequenced from one sample in a study of beta chain features in type 1 diabetes. Isolated RNA was reverse transcribed in full, so expressed TCRB transcripts were sequenced. Method: immunoSEQ multiplex PCR; TCRdb's copy keeps in-frame clones and lacks some. This table holds 300,000 to 350,000 clones, less than 9.5% found once. Sequenced sample: central memory CD4+ T cells from blood. These receptor sequences come from a woman between 18 and 30 years old in good health.

The table lists this clone with a few counts. This sequence joins TRBV7-8 and TRBJ2-1; 7 positions match TRBD2. CDR3 length equals 19 residues. Germline CDR1 reads SGHVS; CDR2 reads FQNEAQ. Trimming cost V 2 bases and J 8 bases; bases outside gene matches: 21. This CDR3 reads CASSLRIMRRERKHDEQFF. The CDR3 DNA sequence: TGTGCCAGCAGCTTAAGAATTATGCGGCGGGAGAGGAAGCACGATGAGCAGTTCTTC.

This clone was seen a handful of times. The gene calls are TRBV5-1 and TRBJ1-1; D is possibly TRBD1 (5 bases). Trimming removed 4 bases at V and 6 bases at J, with 16 bases between. CDR1 is SGHRS and CDR2 is YFSETQ in the germline V gene. The CDR3 runs to 14 residues. The CDR3 nucleotides read TGCGCCAGCAGCGCGGGACCTTCCAACGCTGAAGCTTTCTTT. Its translation is CASSAGPSNAEAFF.

The sample holds many counts of this clone. As DNA, the CDR3 is TGTGCCAGCCAAGGCAGGAACACCGGGGAGCTGTTTTTT. It translates to CASQGRNTGELFF. This rearrangement joins TRBV28 to TRBJ2-2; D unclear. The CDR3 consists of 13 residues. The ends were cut back, 8 bases at V and 1 base at J, with 8 bases in the middle. In germline, CDR1 is MDHEN, CDR2 SYDVKM.

This clone was counted between two and nine times. This chain connects TRBV4-3 to TRBJ2-5; D perhaps matches TRBD2 (6 bases). The V gene lost 0 bases and the J gene lost 4 bases, with 12 bases spanning the gap. Germline V gene sequence: CDR1 LGHNA, CDR2 YSLEER. This CDR3 has 15 residues. CDR3 protein: CASSQEGNSGETQYF. The DNA of the CDR3 is TGCGCCAGCAGCCAAGAAGGAAATAGCGGAGAGACCCAGTACTTC.

This chain connects TRBV9 to TRBJ2-1, with a weak D call TRBD1 (5 bases). The CDR3 has 16 residues. Germline V lookup: CDR1 SGDLS, CDR2 YYNGEE. Trimming took 1 base from V and 2 from J, leaving 13 bases between them. The CDR3 region has the DNA TGTGCCAGCAGCGTATCCCAGGGTATAACCTACAATGAGCAGTTCTTC. It yields the protein CASSVSQGITYNEQFF.

This clone was recorded at least ten times. The genes are TRBV19 and TRBJ2-7, with no clear D. This CDR3 comprises 13 residues. Germline lookup yields CDR1 LNHDA and CDR2 SQIVND (reference sequence). The V gene lost 7 bases and the J gene lost 7 bases, with 17 bases spanning the gap. The DNA of the CDR3 is TGTGCCAGTACCCAACGAGTGGGCCGGGAGCAGTACTTC. It specifies CASTQRVGREQYF.

A few counts support this clone. J is TRBJ2-3 and V is TRBV5-4; a weak D match, TRBD2 (6 bases). This CDR3 has 17 residues. V was trimmed by 4 bases and J by 3 bases, leaving 21 bases between them. CDR1 and CDR2 from the germline V gene are SGHNT and YYREEE (reference sequence). The CDR3: CASSLRLTGGGTDTQYF. CDR3 sequence (DNA): TGTGCCAGCAGCCTCCGCCTCACCGGGGGAGGTACAGATACGCAGTATTTT. The full variable domain, in which reference TRBV5-4 and TRBJ2-3 provide the parts outside the CDR3, is ETGVTQSPTHLIKTRGQQVTLRCSSQSGHNTVSWYQQALGQGPQFIFQYYREEENGRGNFPPRFSGLQFPNYSSELNVNALELDDSALYLCASSLRLTGGGTDTQYFGPGTRLTVL.

This clone has only a few counts. This sequence joins TRBV9 and TRBJ2-1, with 8 positions matching TRBD2. CDR3 length equals 16 residues. V lost 3 bases to trimming and J lost 2 bases; unmatched junction nucleotides: 7. Looked up from germline, CDR1 is SGDLS and CDR2 is YYNGEE. This CDR3 reads CASSATGLVAYNEQFF. The CDR3 DNA sequence: TGTGCCAGCAGCGCCACGGGACTAGTGGCCTACAATGAGCAGTTCTTC.

Only a few counts were recorded for this clone. The chain employs TRBV5-1 and TRBJ2-7; D possibly uses TRBD1 or TRBD2 (6 bases each). Trimming pared 0 bases from V and 7 bases from J, leaving 14 bases between. The CDR3 sequence is 14 residues long. The germline V gene has CDR1 SGHRS and CDR2 YFSETQ. Written as DNA, the CDR3 is TGCGCCAGCAGCTTGGCTCAGACAGGAGGGGAGCAGTACTTC. Translation gives CASSLAQTGGEQYF.

This clone was found a few times. The CDR3 coding sequence is TGTGCCAGCAGTGTGGGGGGCAATGAGCAGTTCTTC. As protein: CASSVGGNEQFF. The rearrangement uses TRBV6-1 and TRBJ2-1, with D maybe TRBD2 (6 bases). Trimming shortened V by 4 bases and J by 6 bases, and 7 bases separated the two germline ends. This CDR3 contains 12 residues. CDR1 MNHNS and CDR2 SASEGT come from the germline V gene.

This clone was counted a few times. At one end the junction does not follow the germline gene, possibly because of a read error. The rearrangement uses TRBV27 and TRBJ1-5; possible D gene TRBD1, 5 bases. This CDR3 has 15 amino acids. Germline V gives CDR1 MNHEY, CDR2 SMNVEV (reference sequence). CDR3 DNA: TGTGCCAGCACTTTAGTCGAGGGACTCAATCAGCCCCAGCATTTT. It specifies CASTLVEGLNQPQHF.

This clone has at least ten counts. In DNA, the CDR3 is TGTGCCAGCAGGACCGAAACTAGCGGGAGATGGGCCTACAATGAGCAGTTCTTC. It yields the protein CASRTETSGRWAYNEQFF. The chain couples TRBV28 to TRBJ2-1; 11 nucleotides match TRBD2. The V gene's germline CDR1 is MDHEN and CDR2 SYDVKM. V shed 6 bases, J shed 2 bases, and the junction held 12 bases outside the gene matches. This CDR3 has 18 amino acids. Full variable domain (missing parts from reference TRBV28 and TRBJ2-1): DVKVTQSSRYLVKRTGEKVFLECVQDMDHENMFWYRQDPGLGLRLIYFSYDVKMKEKGDIPEGYSVSREKKERFSLILESASTNQTSMYLCASRTETSGRWAYNEQFFGPGTRLTVL.

The genes are TRBV6-1 and TRBJ2-3; 8 nucleotides line up with TRBD2. The CDR3 has 15 amino acids. CDR1 and CDR2 from the germline V gene are MNHNS and SASEGT. V trimming: 6 bases; J trimming: 0 bases; junction bases outside the gene matches: 5. In DNA, the CDR3 is TGTGCCAGCAGATTAGCGGGGCTGAGCACAGATACGCAGTATTTT. The encoded protein is CASRLAGLSTDTQYF.

This clone was detected a few times. The chain couples TRBV27 to TRBJ1-2; 9 nucleotides match TRBD1. The CDR3 is 15 residues long. The ends lost 6 bases at V and 5 bases at J; junction bases unmatched: 10. Germline lookup yields CDR1 MNHEY and CDR2 SMNVEV (reference sequence). In DNA, the CDR3 is TGTGCCAGCAGCCTAACCGGGACAGGGCCTTATGGCTACACCTTC. Translation gives CASSLTGTGPYGYTF.

This clone was picked up a small number of times. This rearrangement joins TRBV29-1 to TRBJ2-7; 8 bases match TRBD1. This CDR3 region has 12 residues. Trimming at V came to 6 bases and at J to 6 bases, leaving 7 bases not matched to a gene. Germline values: CDR1 SQVTM, CDR2 ANQGSEA. CDR3 DNA sequence: TGCAGCGTCTTGACAGGGGCCGGCGAGCAGTACTTC. This sequence encodes CSVLTGAGEQYF.

This clone was recorded at least ten times. The J gene is TRBJ2-7, the V gene TRBV19; D perhaps matches TRBD1 (5 bases). The V end was cut by 3 bases, the J end by 2 bases, with 14 bases between. Germline assignment: CDR1 LNHDA and CDR2 SQIVND (reference sequence). The CDR3 length is 15 residues. Written as DNA, the CDR3 is TGTGCCAGTAGTATGGGCAGGGTGACACCCTACGAGCAGTACTTC. This translates into CASSMGRVTPYEQYF.

This clone was seen repeatedly, ten times or more. The rearrangement joins TRBV27 to TRBJ1-1; perhaps TRBD1 as D (5 bases). V was pared by 2 bases and J by 0 bases, with 13 bases between. This CDR3 contains 16 residues. Germline CDR1 is MNHEY and CDR2 is SMNVEV (reference sequence). The CDR3 region is CASSLKGANMNTEAFF. As DNA, the CDR3 is TGTGCCAGCAGTTTAAAAGGGGCAAACATGAACACTGAAGCTTTCTTT.

Only a few counts were recorded for this clone. The sample holds other DNA sequences that translate to the same CDR3. The chain carries TRBV15 and TRBJ2-2; maybe TRBD1 (6 bases). V was cut by 3 bases and J by 4 bases, with 9 bases left in between. CDR3 length: 14 amino acids. Germline lookup yields CDR1 LNHNV and CDR2 YYDKDF (reference sequence). The CDR3 loop reads CATSRGAATGELFF. The CDR3 region has the DNA TGTGCCACCAGCAGGGGGGCAGCCACCGGGGAGCTGTTTTTT.

The chain employs TRBV11-2 and TRBJ1-4, with 8 positions matching TRBD1. V gave up 5 bases and J gave up 8 bases; unmatched junction bases: 4. Germline V CDR1 and CDR2: SGHAT, FQNNGV. CDR3 size: 13 residues. The CDR3 sequence: CASSHGQGEKLFF. In DNA, the CDR3 is TGTGCCAGCAGCCATGGACAGGGAGAAAAACTGTTTTTT.

The table lists this clone with a few counts. This chain links TRBV5-1 with TRBJ2-7; 10 bases match TRBD1. The CDR3 runs 15 residues. The germline V gene encodes CDR1 SGHRS and CDR2 YFSETQ. V gave up 6 bases and J gave up 4 bases; unmatched junction bases: 10. The DNA for the CDR3 is TGCGCCAGCACTATGATCCCGGGACAGGGGTACGAGCAGTACTTC. Translation: CASTMIPGQGYEQYF.

Comment on this clone: Additional DNA sequences in this sample encode the identical CDR3. The chain couples TRBV7-2 to TRBJ2-3; D not certain. Germline V gene sequence: CDR1 SGHTA, CDR2 FQGNSA. The CDR3 length is 14 residues. Trimming removed 5 bases from V and 2 bases from J, with 11 bases in between. The CDR3 DNA sequence: TGTGCCAGCAGCCTGGATAGGGCCACAGATACGCAGTATTTT. Amino acid sequence: CASSLDRATDTQYF.

This clone was detected only a few times. The chain recombines TRBV7-2 with TRBJ2-1; D might be TRBD2 (5 bases). Germline values: CDR1 SGHTA, CDR2 FQGNSA. CDR3 length equals 15 residues. V dropped 5 bases and J dropped 5 bases, with 16 bases sitting between them. CDR3 residues: CASSRTANPHNEQFF. The CDR3 bases are TGTGCCAGCAGCCGGACTGCCAACCCCCACAATGAGCAGTTCTTC. Variable domain in full (rest from reference TRBV7-2 and TRBJ2-1): GAGVSQSPSNKVTEKGKDVELRCDPISGHTALYWYRQSLGQGLEFLIYFQGNSAPDKSGLPSDRFSAERTGGSVSTLTIQRTQQEDSAVYLCASSRTANPHNEQFFGPGTRLTVL.

For this clone: Possible read error: a much larger clone is one base away. The sample carries other DNA sequences with the same CDR3. The V and J genes are TRBV6-5 and TRBJ1-5; D is undetermined. Germline lookup yields CDR1 MNHEY and CDR2 SVGAGI. V was trimmed by 2 bases and J by 0 bases, leaving 2 bases between them. The CDR3 sequence is 13 residues long. The CDR3 spells CASSYNSNQPQHF. The CDR3 region has the DNA TGTGCCAGCAGTTACAATAGCAATCAGCCCCAGCATTTT.

This clone was picked up a small number of times. At the DNA level, this CDR3 is encoded by other sequences in the same sample as well. The chain combines TRBV18 with TRBJ1-5, with TRBD1 as a possible D gene (5 bases). Germline values: CDR1 KGHSH, CDR2 LQKENI. Trimming took 5 bases from V and 5 from J, leaving 7 bases between them. The length of the CDR3 is 12 residues. The CDR3 DNA sequence: TGTGCCAGCTCAGACAGCCATCAGCCCCAGCATTTT. Translated, it gives CASSDSHQPQHF.

The J gene is TRBJ2-3, the V gene TRBV11-1; no firm D call. The CDR3 contains 13 residues. CDR1 is SGHAT, CDR2 FQDESV, per germline (reference sequence). The ends were cut back, 2 bases at V and 2 bases at J, with 5 bases in the middle. This chain's CDR3 is CASSLSDTDTQYF. The CDR3 DNA sequence: TGTGCCAGCAGCTTATCAGACACAGATACGCAGTATTTT.

The chain uses TRBV6-5 and TRBJ2-5, with 11 bases identical to TRBD2. With V trimmed by 5 bases and J by 5 bases, 7 bases remained unmatched. This CDR3 contains 15 residues. CDR1 and CDR2 from the germline V gene are MNHEY and SVGAGI. CDR3: CASSGLAGGAETQYF. CDR3 DNA: TGTGCCAGCAGTGGCTTAGCGGGAGGGGCTGAGACCCAGTACTTC.

The rearrangement links TRBV18 to TRBJ2-2; 11 bases agree with TRBD2. The CDR3 spans 15 residues. Per germline, CDR1 KGHSH and CDR2 LQKENI. Losses at the gene ends were 4 bases for V and 5 bases for J; bases not matched to a gene: 3. The CDR3 loop is CASSQTSGKTGELFF. CDR3 nucleotide sequence: TGTGCCAGCTCACAGACTAGCGGGAAGACCGGGGAGCTGTTTTTT.